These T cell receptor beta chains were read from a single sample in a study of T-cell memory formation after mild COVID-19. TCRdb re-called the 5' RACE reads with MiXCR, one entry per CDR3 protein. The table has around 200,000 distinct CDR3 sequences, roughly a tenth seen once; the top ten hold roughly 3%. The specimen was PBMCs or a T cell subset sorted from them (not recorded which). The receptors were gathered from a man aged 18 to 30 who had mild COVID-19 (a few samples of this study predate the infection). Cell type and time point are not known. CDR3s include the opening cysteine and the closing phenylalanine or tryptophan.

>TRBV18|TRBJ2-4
CASSPPDRAGIQYF
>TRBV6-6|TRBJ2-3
CASRRSGGTDTQYF
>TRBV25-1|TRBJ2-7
CASSLIQVQEQYF
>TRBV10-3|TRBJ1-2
CAINQGGLGYTF
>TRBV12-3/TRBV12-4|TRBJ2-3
CASRTKGTDTQYF
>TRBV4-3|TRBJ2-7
CASSQVLGQGYSYEQYF
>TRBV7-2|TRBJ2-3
CASSPGQRTDTQYF
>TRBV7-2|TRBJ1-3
CASSLGHGLGNTIYF
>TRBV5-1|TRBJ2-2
CATRDPTGDTGELFF
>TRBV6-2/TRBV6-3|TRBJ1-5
CASSYPGQGRQHF
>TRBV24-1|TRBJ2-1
CATRAGGFNEQFF
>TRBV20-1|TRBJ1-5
CSATMTDQPQHF
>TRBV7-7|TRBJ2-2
CASSLGQHPNTGELFF
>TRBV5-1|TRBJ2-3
CASSLGQSRTDTQYF